Described below is a single T cell receptor beta chain sequence and its context. This record belongs to a study of T cell changes during pregnancy in multiple sclerosis. The CDR3 runs 15 residues. Libraries were prepared by immunoSEQ multiplex PCR; TCRdb keeps only in-frame clonotypes and omits some of them. The sample shows 65,000 to 95,000 clones, about 93% of them seen only once. Here the sequenced sample was peripheral blood, taken after pregnancy. The genes are TRBV21-1 and TRBJ2-7; TRBD2 is the table's D call and was not checked against the DNA. TRBV21-1 represents a pseudogene. The receptor comes from a female donor in good health, enrolled as a control in a pregnancy study. The DNA for the CDR3 is TGTGCCAGCAGAATATGGACTAGCGGGAGGTACGAGCAGTACTTC. The encoded protein is CASRIWTSGRYEQYF.